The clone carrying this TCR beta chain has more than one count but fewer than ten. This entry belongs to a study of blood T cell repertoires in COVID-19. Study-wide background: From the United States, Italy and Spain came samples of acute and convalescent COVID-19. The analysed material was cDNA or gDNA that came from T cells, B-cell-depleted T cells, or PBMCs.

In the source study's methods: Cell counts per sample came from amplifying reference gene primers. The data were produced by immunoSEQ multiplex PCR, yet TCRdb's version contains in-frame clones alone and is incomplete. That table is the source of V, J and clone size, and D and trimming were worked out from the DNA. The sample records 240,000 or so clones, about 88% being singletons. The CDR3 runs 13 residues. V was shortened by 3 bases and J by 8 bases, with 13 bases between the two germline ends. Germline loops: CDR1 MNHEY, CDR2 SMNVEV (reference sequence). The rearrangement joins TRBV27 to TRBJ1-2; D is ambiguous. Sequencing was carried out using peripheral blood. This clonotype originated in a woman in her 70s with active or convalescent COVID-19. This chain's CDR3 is CASSFREGVGYTF. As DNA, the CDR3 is TGTGCCAGCAGTTTTAGAGAGGGCGTGGGCTACACCTTC.